Below are 13 T cell receptor beta chains sequenced from a single sample in a study of cytomegalovirus exposure and HLA in healthy donors. The PCR made use of 60 Vbeta and 13 Jbeta primers. This table comes from immunoSEQ multiplex PCR, and its TCRdb copy is limited to in-frame clones, with some not included. This table has about 200,000 clones, 79% appearing once. Sequencing was done on a sample of PBMCs. The receptors here all came from a girl between 10 and 17 years old in good health and CMV-seropositive.

The chain couples TRBV7-2 to TRBJ1-1, with 9 bases identical to TRBD1. Germline-derived CDR1 and CDR2 are SGHTA and FQGNSA. CDR3 length: 16 amino acids. V shed 5 bases, J shed 3 bases, and the junction held 10 bases outside the gene matches. CDR3 amino acids: CASSATGGGGDTEAFF. CDR3 DNA: TGTGCCAGCAGCGCCACAGGGGGCGGGGGAGACACTGAAGCTTTCTTT.

This chain connects TRBV5-8 to TRBJ1-6; D may be TRBD1 (5 bases). This CDR3 is built from 15 residues. Trimming pared 0 bases from V and 9 bases from J, leaving 13 bases between. The germline CDR1 and CDR2 sequences are SGHTS and YDEGEE. The CDR3, as DNA: TGTGCCAGCAGCTTGGTCGTCCAGGGTATTTCACCCCTCCACTTT. Its protein product is CASSLVVQGISPLHF.

The chain has TRBV9 and TRBJ2-3; 7 positions match TRBD2. V lost 3 bases to trimming and J lost 2 bases; unmatched junction nucleotides: 12. Germline values: CDR1 SGDLS, CDR2 YYNGEE. The length of the CDR3 is 17 residues. The CDR3 DNA is TGTGCCAGCAGCGCCCCGCCCGGGCGGGGGTTCACAGATACGCAGTATTTT. Translating it yields CASSAPPGRGFTDTQYF.

This clone has only one observation. The sample holds other DNA sequences that translate to the same CDR3. The V and J genes are TRBV20-1 and TRBJ2-5; a possible D gene is TRBD2 (6 bases). The V and J ends lost 4 bases and 4 bases respectively, with 7 bases between them. This CDR3 has 11 residues. In germline, CDR1 is DFQATT, CDR2 SNEGSKA (reference sequence). Written as DNA, the CDR3 is TGCAGTGCTACCGGGGGAGAGACCCAGTACTTC. It specifies CSATGGETQYF.

V and J are TRBV10-3 and TRBJ1-1; 10 positions match TRBD1. Germline CDR1 ENHRY, CDR2 SYGVKD. The CDR3 consists of 13 residues. J lost 3 bases, V lost 10 bases, and 5 bases had no gene match. The CDR3, as DNA: TGTGCCAGGAGACAGGGGGCCGACACTGAAGCTTTCTTT. It is translated as CARRQGADTEAFF.

V is TRBV7-2 and J is TRBJ2-7; 11 bases match TRBD2. V gave up 4 bases and J gave up 7 bases; unmatched junction bases: 9. Germline assignment: CDR1 SGHTA and CDR2 FQGNSA. This CDR3 region has 15 residues. The CDR3 here is CASSSTSGALGEQYF. CDR3 DNA: TGTGCCAGCAGCTCGACTAGCGGGGCCCTTGGAGAGCAGTACTTC.

The gene calls are TRBV30 and TRBJ1-5, with D possibly being TRBD1 (5 bases). The CDR3 covers 13 residues. V dropped 0 bases and J dropped 5 bases, with 8 bases sitting between them. Germline-derived CDR1 and CDR2 are GTSNPN and SVGIG (reference sequence). As DNA, the CDR3 is TGTGCCTGGAGTGTGCAGGGCTATCAGCCCCAGCATTTT. Its protein is CAWSVQGYQPQHF.

The chain links TRBV4-1 to TRBJ1-2, with 10 bases aligning to TRBD1. CDR1 is MGHRA, CDR2 YSYEKL, per germline. This CDR3 region has 17 residues. Losses at the gene ends were 1 base for V and 8 bases for J; bases not matched to a gene: 13. The CDR3, as DNA: TGCGCCAGCAGCCAAGTTTTTTTTCTAGACAGGGGGCGGGGCTACACCTTC. Its translation: CASSQVFFLDRGRGYTF.

This CDR3 reads CASSVHKNTEAFF. CDR3 DNA: TGTGCCAGCAGTGTCCACAAGAACACTGAAGCTTTCTTT. V usage is TRBV6-1 and J usage is TRBJ1-1; no clear D gene. Trimming pared 4 bases from V and 1 base from J, leaving 7 bases between. The CDR3 is 13 residues long. CDR1 is MNHNS and CDR2 is SASEGT in the germline V gene.

The rearrangement joins TRBV5-1 to TRBJ1-1; 8 bases map to TRBD1. CDR1 SGHRS and CDR2 YFSETQ come from the germline V gene. The CDR3 contains 15 residues. V lost 4 bases, J lost 1 base, and 6 bases stayed unmatched. For the CDR3, the DNA is TGCGCCAGCAGCCCACTGGGACAGGAGAACACTGAAGCTTTCTTT. Encoded protein: CASSPLGQENTEAFF.

This sequence joins TRBV29-1 and TRBJ2-3; 7 nucleotides match TRBD2. CDR1 is SQVTM, CDR2 ANQGSEA, per germline. The J segment lost 2 bases and the V segment lost 4 bases, leaving 6 bases of the junction unmatched. The CDR3 extends over 14 amino acids. The CDR3, as DNA: TGCAGCGTTGTGGCTAGCGGAAACACAGATACGCAGTATTTT. Translated, it gives CSVVASGNTDTQYF.

This sequence joins TRBV2 and TRBJ1-5; D unclear. The CDR3 is made up of 12 amino acids. Germline V gene lookup returns CDR1 SNHLY and CDR2 FYNNEI. V lost 3 bases and J 8 bases, leaving 8 bases between the germline ends. The CDR3 loop is CASSDNREPQHF. CDR3 nucleotides: TGTGCCAGCAGTGATAACCGGGAGCCCCAGCATTTT.

In its sample, this clone was seen once. At the DNA level, this CDR3 is encoded by other sequences in the same sample as well. The V call is TRBV7-9, the J call TRBJ1-2; D not certain. The V and J ends lost 5 bases and 4 bases respectively, with 11 bases between them. CDR3 length equals 13 residues. Germline lookup yields CDR1 SEHNR and CDR2 FQNEAQ (reference sequence). The CDR3, as DNA: TGTGCCAGCAGCCTTAGTGGTGGCTATGGCTACACCTTC. It specifies CASSLSGGYGYTF.